Below are 17 T cell receptor beta chains sequenced from a single sample in a study of blood T cell repertoires in COVID-19 (dated by TCRdb to 2020 to 2022). The library was produced with the immunoSEQ multiplex PCR assay. TCRdb stores this immuneACCESS table with in-frame sequences only. Part of the clones is absent; in the studies checked, under half of the shortfall reflects unresolved V genes, and no reason is known for the rest. The sample table holds roughly 230,000 clones, of which 80% to 90% were seen once. Approximately 6.6% of the sample is held by the ten biggest clonotypes. Sequencing was done on a sample of PBMCs or T cells enriched from blood (not recorded which). The source is a woman in her forties or fifties who had been exposed to COVID-19.

The chain recombines TRBV10-2 with TRBJ1-2, with no clear D. The CDR3 loop spans 12 amino acids. Between the trimmed V and J ends, which lost 1 base and 4 bases, there was a span of 4 bases. Germline CDR1 reads WSHSY; CDR2 reads SAAADI. CDR3 in amino acids: CASSELAYGYTF. In DNA form, the CDR3 reads TGCGCCAGCAGTGAGTTGGCCTATGGCTACACCTTC.

To note about this clone: Other DNA sequences in this sample translate to the same CDR3. The V call is TRBV5-1, the J call TRBJ2-5; 7 positions agree with TRBD2. Losses at the gene ends were 1 base for V and 2 bases for J; bases not matched to a gene: 2. CDR1 SGHRS and CDR2 YFSETQ come from the germline V gene. The CDR3 length is 14 residues. DNA of the CDR3: TGCGCCAGCAGCTTGTCCGGGGGGCAAGAGACCCAGTACTTC. Translating it yields CASSLSGGQETQYF. The entire variable domain, with the rest obtained from reference TRBV5-1 and TRBJ2-5, is as follows: KAGVTQTPRYLIKTRGQQVTLSCSPISGHRSVSWYQQTPGQGLQFLFEYFSETQRNKGNFPGRFSGRQFSNSRSEMNVSTLELGDSALYLCASSLSGGQETQYFGPGTRLLVL.

The rearrangement links TRBV3-1 (or the pseudogene TRBV3-2) to TRBJ1-6; no reliable D call. This CDR3 has 13 residues. Between the trimmed V and J ends, which lost 6 bases and 4 bases, there was a span of 7 bases. Germline lookup yields CDR1 LGHDT and CDR2 YNNKEL (reference sequence). The CDR3 DNA reads as TGTGCCAGCAGTTATACATATAATTCACCCCTCCACTTT. Translation gives CASSYTYNSPLHF.

The J gene is TRBJ1-2, the V gene TRBV18, with 8 bases lining up with TRBD1. CDR3 length: 16 residues. J was trimmed by 5 bases and V by 3 bases; bases with no gene match: 11. Germline values: CDR1 KGHSH, CDR2 LQKENI. CDR3 nucleotide sequence: TGTGCCAGCTCACCTATCAGGGGGCAGGACTCGTATGGCTACACCTTC. This sequence encodes CASSPIRGQDSYGYTF. The full variable domain, with the rest looked up from reference TRBV18 and TRBJ1-2, is NAGVMQNPRHLVRRRGQEARLRCSPMKGHSHVYWYRQLPEEGLKFMVYLQKENIIDESGMPKERFSAEFPKEGPSILRIQQVVRGDSAAYFCASSPIRGQDSYGYTFGSGTRLTVV.

This chain links TRBV5-1 with TRBJ1-4; 9 bases fit TRBD1. The V gene end was trimmed by 2 bases and the J gene end by 7 bases; junction bases not matched to a gene: 6. This CDR3 contains 15 residues. The V gene's germline CDR1 is SGHRS and CDR2 YFSETQ. CDR3 sequence (DNA): TGCGCCAGCAGCTTCGGGACAGGGCCTACTGAAAAACTGTTTTTT. Amino acid sequence: CASSFGTGPTEKLFF.

V usage is TRBV21-1 and J usage is TRBJ1-4; no check of the table's D call, TRBD1, against the DNA was made. TRBV21-1 is a known pseudogene. The CDR3 loop spans 15 amino acids. CDR3 region: CASSKDGQGGEKLFF. The DNA of the CDR3 is TGTGCCAGCAGCAAAGATGGACAGGGAGGTGAAAAACTGTTTTTT.

This clone was detected a few times. The CDR3 loop is CAIRRTGDYGYTF. The CDR3 nucleotides read TGTGCCATCAGACGGACAGGGGACTATGGCTACACCTTC. The rearrangement links TRBV19 to TRBJ1-2, with 9 bases identical to TRBD1. The junction had 6 bases not matched to a gene; V was cut back by 10 bases and J by 3 bases. Looked up from germline, CDR1 is LNHDA and CDR2 is SQIVND (reference sequence). The length of the CDR3 is 13 residues.

The rearrangement uses TRBV12-3 or TRBV12-4 and TRBJ1-1; no definite D call. V dropped 3 bases and J dropped 3 bases, with 8 bases sitting between them. This CDR3 region has 13 residues. CDR3 loop: CASSFFEDTEAFF. The DNA for the CDR3 is TGTGCCAGCAGTTTTTTCGAGGACACTGAAGCTTTCTTT.

The V and J genes are TRBV11-3 and TRBJ2-2; D remains ambiguous. V lost 5 bases and J lost 4, with 8 bases in between. CDR1 and CDR2 (germline): SGHNT, YENEEA. The CDR3 consists of 13 residues. The CDR3 spells CASSQLSTGELFF. DNA for the CDR3: TGTGCCAGCAGCCAACTTAGCACCGGGGAGCTGTTTTTT.

V gene TRBV7-9 combines with J gene TRBJ1-1, with D perhaps TRBD1 (5 bases). Trimming cost V 5 bases and J 11 bases, with 18 bases left between them. The CDR3 has 13 residues. Germline values: CDR1 SEHNR, CDR2 FQNEAQ (reference sequence). DNA for the CDR3: TGTGCCAGCAGCCCTAAGATGGGGGGGAACGCTTTCTTT. It yields the protein CASSPKMGGNAFF.

The genes are TRBV4-3 and TRBJ1-3, with D perhaps TRBD1 (5 bases). CDR1 and CDR2 (germline): LGHNA, YSLEER. This CDR3 spans 14 amino acids. V was trimmed by 4 bases and J by 7 bases, leaving 14 bases between them. The CDR3 sequence is CASSRSTKGNTIYF. The CDR3 DNA sequence: TGCGCCAGCAGCCGCTCCACGAAGGGGAACACCATATATTTT.

This clone occurred a few times. The CDR3 DNA is TGTGCCAGCAGCTTTTTCCGGGACAGGGATATTTTTGATGGCTACACCTTC. The encoded protein is CASSFFRDRDIFDGYTF. This rearrangement joins TRBV7-9 to TRBJ1-2; 9 bases are shared with TRBD1. The V segment lost 3 bases and the J segment 6 bases; nucleotides outside the gene matches: 14. The CDR3 is 17 amino acids. Germline V gene sequence: CDR1 SEHNR, CDR2 FQNEAQ (reference sequence). Full variable domain (outside the CDR3, taken from reference TRBV7-9 and TRBJ1-2): DTGVSQNPRHKITKRGQNVTFRCDPISEHNRLYWYRQTLGQGPEFLTYFQNEAQLEKSRLLSDRFSAERPKGSFSTLEIQRTEQGDSAMYLCASSFFRDRDIFDGYTFGSGTRLTVV.

The chain uses TRBV10-2 and TRBJ2-1; 8 positions agree with TRBD2. The CDR3 runs to 14 residues. Trimming cost V 6 bases and J 0 bases; bases outside gene matches: 1. Germline-derived CDR1 and CDR2 are WSHSY and SAAADI. CDR3 region: CASRGLDSYNEQFF. CDR3 coding DNA: TGCGCCAGCAGGGGACTAGACTCCTACAATGAGCAGTTCTTC.

The chain employs TRBV29-1 and TRBJ1-2, with a tentative D call TRBD1 (6 bases). CDR3 length: 13 amino acids. The germline V gene has CDR1 SQVTM and CDR2 ANQGSEA. The V and J ends lost 5 bases and 5 bases respectively, with 15 bases between them. CDR3 loop: CSVQKGGGYGYTF. DNA of the CDR3: TGCAGCGTTCAAAAAGGGGGGGGTTATGGCTACACCTTC.

This chain uses TRBV27 with TRBJ2-6, with D tentatively TRBD1 (6 bases). Trimming removed 2 bases from V and 0 bases from J, with 11 bases in between. Germline CDR1 reads MNHEY; CDR2 reads SMNVEV (reference sequence). The CDR3 extends over 17 amino acids. CDR3 sequence (DNA): TGTGCCAGCAGTTTAAGACAGGATAGCTCTGGGGCCAACGTCCTGACTTTC. It codes for CASSLRQDSSGANVLTF. Drawing the rest from reference TRBV27 and TRBJ2-6, the complete variable domain is EAQVTQNPRYLITVTGKKLTVTCSQNMNHEYMSWYRQDPGLGLRQIYYSMNVEVTDKGDVPEGYKVSRKEKRNFPLILESPSPNQTSLYFCASSLRQDSSGANVLTFGAGSRLTVL.

The V and J genes are TRBV2 and TRBJ1-2; perhaps TRBD1 as D (6 bases). Germline values: CDR1 SNHLY, CDR2 FYNNEI. Trimming removed 9 bases from V and 8 bases from J, with 19 bases in between. There are 13 residues in the CDR3. The CDR3 nucleotides read TGTGCCAGTACGTTAGGGACAACGGGCGGCTACACCTTC. This translates into CASTLGTTGGYTF.

The chain links TRBV7-9 to TRBJ1-1; D ambiguous. The CDR3 runs to 12 residues. Trimming removed 4 bases at V and 5 bases at J, with 8 bases between. Germline V lookup: CDR1 SEHNR, CDR2 FQNEAQ (reference sequence). This CDR3 reads CASSYPSTEAFF. For the CDR3, the DNA is TGTGCCAGCAGCTACCCGAGTACTGAAGCTTTCTTT.